This T cell receptor (beta chain) was identified in a study of blood T cell repertoires in COVID-19 (dated by TCRdb to about 2020). Context from the whole study: Samples from collaborators originated in the United States, Italy and Spain and spanned both the acute and convalescent phases of COVID-19. The prospective study material was composed of cDNA or gDNA derived from T cells, B-cell-depleted T cells, or PBMCs. Deeply sampled blood TCRbeta repertoires from subjects exposed to, actively infected with, or recovered from COVID-19 were included in the dataset. The repertoires were released in a freely available public database meant as a resource for research on the immune response to SARS-CoV-2. The samples were drawn from two sources: the first 160 participants of the ongoing ImmuneRACE study, and 1,254 subjects contributed by 6 global collaborators. A de-identified subject ID, COVID-19 status, age in years and sex were almost always included in the sample metadata. Where HLA class I and class II types were available, the types were taken from metadata supplied by the sample provider, not from assay-based typing.

As encoded in the germline V gene, CDR1 is MNHNS while CDR2 is SASEGT. From cysteine to phenylalanine, the CDR3 is 16 amino acids long. The CDR3 DNA has 48 bases and is translated from base 1. After removal of 4 bases from V and 2 bases from J, the junction retains 8 bases not matched to a gene. TCRbeta CDR3 regions were amplified from genomic DNA by means of the immunoSEQ Assay, a bias-controlled multiplex PCR. The original pipeline was this. Within the assay, amplification of reference gene primers was used to estimate how many nucleated cells each sample contained. To quantify the absolute abundance of each unique TCRbeta CDR3 rearrangement, sequence reads were collapsed and filtered. For each sample, productive Simpson clonality was calculated as the square root of Simpson's diversity index over productive rearrangements. This is the immuneACCESS table as TCRdb keeps it, with only in-frame sequences that have V and J called. A part of the clones is gone; compared with another copy, unresolved V genes explain less than half, and the rest is unexplained. The D gene and trimming were derived from the DNA, and the V and J assignments and clone size from that table. In this sample the table shows under 450,000 clones, roughly four fifths of which occur a single time. Approximately 5.4% of the sample is held by the ten biggest clonotypes.

Participants in the prospective study were enrolled through a virtual design, were aged roughly 18 to 90 years, and lived in 24 United States geographic areas. To assign participants to cohorts, the prospective study relied on clinical history that participants themselves reported in a screening survey and a study questionnaire. ImmuneRACE Cohort 3 recovered participants were defined by two consecutive negative NP/OP PCR tests, healthcare professional clearance, or symptom resolution. Each participant in the prospective study had whole blood, serum and a nasopharyngeal or oropharyngeal swab collected by mobile phlebotomists. Over a roughly two-month period, participants in the prospective study had the option of providing additional blood draws and questionnaires. Before DNA extraction, prospective study blood samples were shipped either frozen or at room temperature. Details on this clone: Its antigen has not been determined. No much larger clonotype is one base removed from it; base qualities were not supplied.

The investigation overall reported the following: How much clinical and demographic metadata was included differed by source and by participant, and the metadata was provided uncurated.

The sequence derives from a woman aged 45-65 years who had recovered from COVID-19. The sample taken for sequencing was PBMCs or T cells enriched from blood (not recorded which). The V gene is TRBV6-1 and the J gene is TRBJ2-7, and TRBD2 matches 10 of the central bases. The DNA sequence is TGTGCCAGCAGTGTCGGAACTAGCGGGACAGCCTACGAGCAGTACTTC. This encodes CASSVGTSGTAYEQYF.